These 22 T cell receptor beta chains originate from one sample sequenced in a study of CXCR3-negative and CXCR3-positive naive CD8 T cells. The libraries of TRB cDNA were constructed through 5' RACE using UMI labels. TCRdb reprocessed the 5' RACE reads and keeps a single row for each CDR3 protein, giving no DNA. This repertoire includes tens of thousands of distinct CDR3 sequences. Sequenced material: naive CXCR3- CD8+ T cells from blood. The subset denotes: CD45RO-CCR7+CD27+CD95- naive CD8+ T cells lacking CXCR3 (TNR3-). These TCRs come from a human donor in good health. Some clones in this sample may be carry-over from other donors' samples.

The V call is TRBV11-2, the J call TRBJ1-4. Per germline, CDR1 SGHAT and CDR2 FQNNGV. The CDR3 extends over 16 amino acids. The chain's CDR3 is CASSLSWSEEEEKLFF. Full variable domain (outside the CDR3, taken from reference TRBV11-2 and TRBJ1-4): EAGVAQSPRYKIIEKRQSVAFWCNPISGHATLYWYQQILGQGPKLLIQFQNNGVVDDSQLPKDRFSAERLKGVDSTLKIQPAKLEDSAVYLCASSLSWSEEEEKLFFGSGTQLSVL.

V and J are TRBV13 and TRBJ2-7; TCRdb designates TRBD1, a call that cannot be tested without DNA. The CDR3 contains 15 residues. Per germline, CDR1 PRHDT and CDR2 FYEKMQ (reference sequence). The chain's CDR3 is CASSSRGTGLDEQYF.

This chain links TRBV20-1 with TRBJ2-1; TCRdb outputs TRBD2, but without DNA this stays unchecked. Per the germline V gene, CDR1 is DFQATT and CDR2 is SNEGSKA (reference sequence). This CDR3 region has 14 residues. CDR3 loop: CSARGLAGDNEQFF.

This chain links TRBV28 with TRBJ1-1. CDR3 length equals 14 residues. Germline CDR1 is MDHEN and CDR2 is SYDVKM. The chain's CDR3 is CASGGRILNTEAFF.

This chain uses TRBV29-1 with TRBJ2-7; TCRdb designates TRBD2, a call that cannot be tested without DNA. Germline loops: CDR1 SQVTM, CDR2 ANQGSEA. This CDR3 has 12 residues. This chain's CDR3 is CSVFLAGGEQYF.

By frequency, this clonotype registers medium-sized. This chain connects TRBV6-1 to TRBJ2-7. CDR1 MNHNS and CDR2 SASEGT come from the germline V gene. There are 13 residues in the CDR3. The CDR3 here is CASSLGRTYEQYF.

The chain combines TRBV20-1 with TRBJ2-7; TCRdb indicates TRBD1, and absent DNA this call remains unverified. CDR1 DFQATT and CDR2 SNEGSKA come from the germline V gene (reference sequence). The length of the CDR3 is 16 residues. CDR3 amino acids: CSARVPGRKASYEQYF.

This chain uses TRBV7-3 with TRBJ2-7; TCRdb designates TRBD1, a call that cannot be tested without DNA. This CDR3 spans 13 amino acids. CDR1 is SGHTA, CDR2 FQGTGA, per germline. CDR3 in amino acids: CASRPTGGYEQYF.

The chain links TRBV20-1 to TRBJ2-3. The CDR3 loop spans 17 amino acids. The germline CDR1 and CDR2 sequences are DFQATT and SNEGSKA (reference sequence). This CDR3 is CSATGHQLQTRTDTQYF.

The chain carries TRBV28 and TRBJ2-7; the D call from TCRdb, TRBD1, cannot be confirmed without DNA. The CDR3 is 15 residues long. Germline-derived CDR1 and CDR2 are MDHEN and SYDVKM. CDR3 loop: CASSSGTEAWDEQYF.

This chain links TRBV27 with TRBJ2-7; TCRdb gives TRBD2 as the D gene, but with no DNA this cannot be confirmed. Germline-derived CDR1 and CDR2 are MNHEY and SMNVEV (reference sequence). This CDR3 is 14 amino acids long. CDR3: CASSFSLAGYEQYF.

The rearrangement uses TRBV29-1 and TRBJ1-3; TCRdb lists TRBD1, though no DNA is available to test this call. The CDR3 is 12 amino acids. Germline CDR1 reads SQVTM; CDR2 reads ANQGSEA. The CDR3 sequence is CSVAQGGNTIYF. The whole variable domain, filled in from reference TRBV29-1 and TRBJ1-3, reads SAVISQKPSRDICQRGTSLTIQCQVDSQVTMMFWYRQQPGQSLTLIATANQGSEATYESGFVIDKFPISRPNLTFSTLTVSNMSPEDSSIYLCSVAQGGNTIYFGEGSWLTVV.

The genes are TRBV25-1 and TRBJ2-7; there is no DNA to check the TCRdb D call of TRBD1. The CDR3 runs 12 residues. CDR1 and CDR2 from the germline V gene are MGHDK and SYGVNS. This CDR3 reads CASSGGSYEQYF.

V is TRBV14 and J is TRBJ2-7. The CDR3 sequence is 15 residues long. Germline V lookup: CDR1 SGHDN, CDR2 FVKESK. The CDR3 spells CASSHFQEGIHEQYF. The full variable domain, its missing parts supplied by reference TRBV14 and TRBJ2-7, is EAGVTQFPSHSVIEKGQTVTLRCDPISGHDNLYWYRRVMGKEIKFLLHFVKESKQDESGMPNNRFLAERTGGTYSTLKVQPAELEDSGVYFCASSHFQEGIHEQYFGPGTRLTVT.

V and J are TRBV28 and TRBJ1-1. CDR3 length equals 13 residues. The germline V gene encodes CDR1 MDHEN and CDR2 SYDVKM. This CDR3 reads CASSGILGTEAFF.

This rearrangement joins TRBV4-2 to TRBJ2-7; absent DNA, TCRdb's TRBD1 call cannot be checked. CDR3 size: 15 residues. The germline CDR1 and CDR2 sequences are LGHNA and YNFKEQ. Here the CDR3 reads CASSQGAGESYEQYF.

V usage is TRBV7-9 and J usage is TRBJ1-4; the D call from TCRdb, TRBD1, cannot be confirmed without DNA. Germline V gives CDR1 SEHNR, CDR2 FQNEAQ (reference sequence). CDR3 length: 16 residues. The CDR3: CASSFSWTGANEKLFF.

This chain joins TRBV6-5 and TRBJ2-3; the TCRdb D gene call, TRBD1, has no DNA to confirm it. The CDR3 is 16 amino acids. Germline-derived CDR1 and CDR2 are MNHEY and SVGAGI. CDR3 sequence reads: CASSLNRALSTDTQYF.

This sequence joins TRBV23-1 and TRBJ2-4; TCRdb's D call of TRBD1 is untestable without DNA. TRBV23-1 is identified as an open reading frame with a role that is uncertain. The CDR3 sequence is 15 residues long. The CDR3: CASSQSRGEQNIQYF.

The gene calls are TRBV28 and TRBJ2-3; TCRdb names TRBD2, which stays unverified in the absence of DNA. Germline CDR1 reads MDHEN; CDR2 reads SYDVKM. CDR3 length: 15 amino acids. CDR3 amino acids: CASNSGGFYTDTQYF.

V is TRBV28 and J is TRBJ2-7; without DNA, the TCRdb call of TRBD1 cannot be checked. This CDR3 has 16 amino acids. Germline CDR1 reads MDHEN; CDR2 reads SYDVKM. CDR3 in amino acids: CASSVSGVKVDYEQYF.

This rearrangement joins TRBV7-6 to TRBJ2-1; with no DNA, the TCRdb D assignment of TRBD1 cannot be verified. The CDR3 contains 16 residues. From germline, CDR1 is SGHVS and CDR2 FNYEAQ. CDR3 region: CASSSAPGFSYNEQFF.